This T cell receptor beta chain was recovered during a study of vaccination and CD4 T cells after COVID-19. This clonotype was seen only a few times. What it binds is not known. Documented treatment: roughly 10-day PBMC culture with coronavirus spike peptide pools or control peptides (ViraFEST assay). Researchers used the Oncomine TCR Beta short-read assay to sequence DNA from cultured CD4+ T cells. A single record per CDR3 protein comes from TCRdb applying MiXCR to the PCR reads. The sample lists under 15,000 distinct CDR3 sequences; over 30% were seen once. CDR3 length equals 15 residues. Trimming cost V 5 bases and J 1 base, with 12 bases left between them. The germline gives CDR1 MNHNS, CDR2 SASEGT.

The rearrangement uses TRBV6-1 and TRBJ1-3; weak D call: TRBD1 (6 bases). The sample consisted of cultured CD4+ T cells from blood. The TCR was taken from a human donor with COVID-19. The CDR3 sequence: CASSPTGTSGNTIYF. The CDR3 nucleotides are TGTGCCAGCAGTCCCACAGGGACTTCTGGAAACACCATATATTTT.